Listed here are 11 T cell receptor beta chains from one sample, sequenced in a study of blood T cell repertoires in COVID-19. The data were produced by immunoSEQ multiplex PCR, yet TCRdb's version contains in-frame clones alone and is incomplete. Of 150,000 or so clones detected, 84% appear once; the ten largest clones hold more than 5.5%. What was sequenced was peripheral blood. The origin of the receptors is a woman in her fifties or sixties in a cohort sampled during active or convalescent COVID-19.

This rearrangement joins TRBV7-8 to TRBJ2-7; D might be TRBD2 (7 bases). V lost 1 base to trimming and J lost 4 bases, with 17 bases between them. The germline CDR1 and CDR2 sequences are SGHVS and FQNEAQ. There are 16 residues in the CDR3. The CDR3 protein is CASSLGEGGGSYEQYF. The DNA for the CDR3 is TGTGCCAGCAGCTTAGGGGAGGGGGGCGGATCGTACGAGCAGTACTTC.

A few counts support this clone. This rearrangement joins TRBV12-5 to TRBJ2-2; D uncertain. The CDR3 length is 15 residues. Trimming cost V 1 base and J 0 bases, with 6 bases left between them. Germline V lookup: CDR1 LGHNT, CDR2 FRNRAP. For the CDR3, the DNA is TGTGCTAGTGGTTTGGACAGAACGAACACCGGGGAGCTGTTTTTT. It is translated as CASGLDRTNTGELFF.

The CDR3 here is CASSQSWEGFHEQYF. The CDR3 DNA sequence: TGCGCCAGCAGCCAATCCTGGGAGGGTTTCCACGAGCAGTACTTC. This chain joins TRBV4-3 and TRBJ2-7, with 7 nucleotides matching TRBD2. Germline V gene sequence: CDR1 LGHNA, CDR2 YSLEER. There are 15 residues in the CDR3. Trimming removed 2 bases from V and 5 bases from J; junction bases left unmatched: 9.

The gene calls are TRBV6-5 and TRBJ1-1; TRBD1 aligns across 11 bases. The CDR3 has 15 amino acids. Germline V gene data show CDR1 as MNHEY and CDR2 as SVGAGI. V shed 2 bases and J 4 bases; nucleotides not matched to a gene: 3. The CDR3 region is CASSYTGTGGTEAFF. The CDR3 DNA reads TGTGCCAGCAGTTACACAGGGACAGGGGGCACTGAAGCTTTCTTT.

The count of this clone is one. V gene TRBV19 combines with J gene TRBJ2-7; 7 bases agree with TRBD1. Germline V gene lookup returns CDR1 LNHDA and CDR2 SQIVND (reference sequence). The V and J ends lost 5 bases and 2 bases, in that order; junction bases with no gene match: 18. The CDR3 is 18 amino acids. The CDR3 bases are TGTGCCAGTAGTTATTTCCCTGTTAAGACAGGGAATCCCTACGAGCAGTACTTC. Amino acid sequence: CASSYFPVKTGNPYEQYF.

DNA for the CDR3: TGTGCCAGCAGTGAACGAAACAGAGTCTACACCTTC. This encodes CASSERNRVYTF. V is TRBV2 and J is TRBJ1-2, with D unresolved. V was trimmed by 2 bases and J by 10 bases, leaving 11 bases between them. Germline-derived CDR1 and CDR2 are SNHLY and FYNNEI. The CDR3 length is 12 residues.

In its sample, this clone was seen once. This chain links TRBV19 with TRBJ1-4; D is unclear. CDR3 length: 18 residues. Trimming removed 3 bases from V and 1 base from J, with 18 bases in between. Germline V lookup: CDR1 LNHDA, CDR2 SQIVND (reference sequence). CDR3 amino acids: CASSIPQLPGKTNEKLFF. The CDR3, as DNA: TGTGCCAGTAGTATCCCTCAACTCCCGGGGAAAACTAATGAAAAACTGTTTTTT.

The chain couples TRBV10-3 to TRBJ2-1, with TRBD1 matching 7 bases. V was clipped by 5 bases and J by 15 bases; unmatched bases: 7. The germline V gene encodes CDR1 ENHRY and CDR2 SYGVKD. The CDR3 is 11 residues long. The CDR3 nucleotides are TGTGCCATCAGTTCGGACAGGAAGATGTTCTTC. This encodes CAISSDRKMFF.

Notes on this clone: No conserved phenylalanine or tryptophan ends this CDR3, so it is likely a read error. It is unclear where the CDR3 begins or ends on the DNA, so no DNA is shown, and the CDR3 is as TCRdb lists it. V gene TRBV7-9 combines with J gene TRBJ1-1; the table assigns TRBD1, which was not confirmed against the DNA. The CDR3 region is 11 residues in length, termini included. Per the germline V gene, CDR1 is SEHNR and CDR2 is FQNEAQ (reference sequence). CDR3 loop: CASSLGQIPSI.

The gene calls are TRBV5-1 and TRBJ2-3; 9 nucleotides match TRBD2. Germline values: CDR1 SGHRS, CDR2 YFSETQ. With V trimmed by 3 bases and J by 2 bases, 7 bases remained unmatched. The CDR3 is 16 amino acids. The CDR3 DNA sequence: TGCGCCAGCAGCTCCCGTCCTAGCGGGGTCACAGATACGCAGTATTTT. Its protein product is CASSSRPSGVTDTQYF.

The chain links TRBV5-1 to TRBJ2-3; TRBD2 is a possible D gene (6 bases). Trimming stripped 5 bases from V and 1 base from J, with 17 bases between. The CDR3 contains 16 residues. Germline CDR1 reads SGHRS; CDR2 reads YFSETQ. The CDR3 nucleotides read TGCGCCAGCAGTCCAACAGTGGGGGGTGGCACAGATACGCAGTATTTT. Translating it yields CASSPTVGGGTDTQYF. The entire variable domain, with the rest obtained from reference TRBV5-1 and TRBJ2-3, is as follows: KAGVTQTPRYLIKTRGQQVTLSCSPISGHRSVSWYQQTPGQGLQFLFEYFSETQRNKGNFPGRFSGRQFSNSRSEMNVSTLELGDSALYLCASSPTVGGGTDTQYFGPGTRLTVL.